This entry concerns a single T cell receptor beta chain. Its target is not known. Free of recent acute infections or vaccinations, the donors were healthy HIV-negative adults. The CDR3 spans 14 residues. Per germline, CDR1 SGHNT and CDR2 YYREEE (reference sequence). Trimming stripped 2 bases from V and 5 bases from J, with 11 bases between. When replicate PCRs were run on sorted subsets, they used around 200 ng DNA, about 30,000 T cell genomes. The table came from immunoSEQ multiplex PCR; TCRdb's copy has only in-frame clones and leaves some out. The data hold about 1.5 million clones, with 96% observed a single time. This sample stems from a study of shared clonotypes between healthy human individuals. General study results and limits: The study's rarefaction showed incomplete sorted-subset sequencing despite large depth.

This TCR came from a man under 40 in good health. The V gene is TRBV5-4, the J gene TRBJ1-3; the D is unclear. Sequencing was done on a sample of naive CD4+ T cells sorted from blood. Noted subset: CD45RA+ positively selected. This CDR3 is CASSFGAGRNTIYF. The CDR3 DNA follows: TGTGCCAGCAGCTTTGGAGCTGGGAGAAACACCATATATTTT.